Each of the 9 T cell receptor beta chains below was sequenced from the same sample in a study of blood T cell repertoires in COVID-19. Libraries were prepared by immunoSEQ multiplex PCR; TCRdb keeps only in-frame clonotypes and omits some of them. Here the sample spans about 400,000 clones, 70% to 90% being singletons. Sequencing was done on a sample of peripheral blood. These receptor sequences come from a woman under 40 with active or convalescent COVID-19.

J is TRBJ1-3 and V is TRBV29-1, with D hard to call. Looked up from germline, CDR1 is SQVTM and CDR2 is ANQGSEA. CDR3 size: 12 residues. V lost 6 bases, J lost 0 bases, and 6 bases lay in between. The CDR3 nucleotides are TGCAGCGTACAGTCCTCTGGAAACACCATATATTTT. This sequence encodes CSVQSSGNTIYF.

This clone was picked up a small number of times. This chain's CDR3 is CASSPRDRGRNNEKLFF. For the CDR3, the DNA is TGTGCCAGCAGTCCTCGGGACAGGGGGAGAAATAATGAAAAACTGTTTTTT. This chain connects TRBV6-6 to TRBJ1-4; TRBD1 matches at 11 bases. Unmatched junction bases numbered 9, after V lost 5 bases and J lost 4 bases. CDR3 length: 17 residues. The V gene's germline CDR1 is MNHNY and CDR2 SVGAGI (reference sequence).

The J gene is TRBJ1-4, the V gene TRBV19; maybe TRBD1 (6 bases). Germline V lookup: CDR1 LNHDA, CDR2 SQIVND (reference sequence). This CDR3 region has 15 residues. Trimming shortened V by 5 bases and J by 7 bases, and 17 bases separated the two germline ends. CDR3 coding DNA: TGTGCCAGTAGTGCAAGCGGACAGATCCCTGAAAAACTGTTTTTT. Residues: CASSASGQIPEKLFF.

The rearrangement uses TRBV6-5 and TRBJ1-2, with D uncertain. Trimming took off 0 bases at V and 0 bases at J, with 11 bases between the two ends. Per the germline V gene, CDR1 is MNHEY and CDR2 is SVGAGI. This CDR3 is built from 16 residues. DNA for the CDR3: TGTGCCAGCAGTTACTCCTATCCCCTCGCTAACTATGGCTACACCTTC. Translation gives CASSYSYPLANYGYTF.

The chain couples TRBV5-4 to TRBJ1-2; D is unresolved. The CDR3 covers 13 residues. V lost 2 bases to trimming and J lost 4 bases, with 9 bases between them. From germline, CDR1 is SGHNT and CDR2 YYREEE (reference sequence). CDR3 nucleotides: TGTGCCAGCAGCTTTGGTGACTCCTATGGCTACACCTTC. It is translated as CASSFGDSYGYTF.

The chain recombines TRBV14 with TRBJ1-1; D remains ambiguous. The CDR3 extends over 15 amino acids. V shed 3 bases and J shed 5 bases, with 16 bases lying between them. From germline, CDR1 is SGHDN and CDR2 FVKESK. The CDR3 DNA sequence: TGTGCCAGCAGCCAGATAGTCCGAGGTGGGACTGAAGCTTTCTTT. This gives the protein CASSQIVRGGTEAFF. Combining the CDR3 with reference TRBV14 and TRBJ1-1 gives the whole variable domain EAGVTQFPSHSVIEKGQTVTLRCDPISGHDNLYWYRRVMGKEIKFLLHFVKESKQDESGMPNNRFLAERTGGTYSTLKVQPAELEDSGVYFCASSQIVRGGTEAFFGQGTRLTVV.

J is TRBJ2-1 and V is TRBV10-3, with D hard to call. V was clipped by 10 bases and J by 0 bases, with 10 bases between them. The germline CDR1 and CDR2 sequences are ENHRY and SYGVKD. The CDR3 contains 13 residues. This chain's CDR3 is CARSDGSYNEQFF. The DNA of the CDR3 is TGTGCCAGGAGTGACGGCTCCTACAATGAGCAGTTCTTC.

The J gene is TRBJ1-2, the V gene TRBV6-1; D not resolved. Trimming left V 2 bases short and J 7 bases short, with 11 bases between. CDR1 MNHNS and CDR2 SASEGT come from the germline V gene. The CDR3 covers 13 residues. The CDR3 is CASSEYPVVGYTF. The CDR3 DNA reads as TGTGCCAGCAGTGAATATCCCGTAGTTGGCTACACCTTC.

The V gene is TRBV4-1, the J gene TRBJ1-2; 7 bases map to TRBD1. Germline trimming cut 3 bases from V and 6 bases from J; bases unmatched to any gene: 7. The CDR3 consists of 14 residues. The V gene's germline CDR1 is MGHRA and CDR2 YSYEKL. In DNA form, the CDR3 reads TGCGCCAGCAGCCATATCGACAGGGATGATGGCTACACCTTC. Its protein product is CASSHIDRDDGYTF.